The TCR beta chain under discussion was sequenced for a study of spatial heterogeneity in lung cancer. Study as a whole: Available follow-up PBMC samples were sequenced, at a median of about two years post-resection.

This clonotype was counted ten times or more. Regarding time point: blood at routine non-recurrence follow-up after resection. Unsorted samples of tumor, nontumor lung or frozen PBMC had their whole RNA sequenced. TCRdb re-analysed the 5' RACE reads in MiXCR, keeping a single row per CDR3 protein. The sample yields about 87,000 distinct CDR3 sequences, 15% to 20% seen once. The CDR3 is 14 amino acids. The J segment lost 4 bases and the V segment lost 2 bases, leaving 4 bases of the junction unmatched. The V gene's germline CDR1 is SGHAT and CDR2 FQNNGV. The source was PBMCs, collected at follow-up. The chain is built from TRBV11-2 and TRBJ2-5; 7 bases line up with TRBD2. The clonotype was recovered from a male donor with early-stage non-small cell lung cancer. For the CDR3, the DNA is TGTGCCAGCAGCTTATCAGGCGGGGGAGAGACCCAGTACTTC. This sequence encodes CASSLSGGGETQYF.